This T cell receptor (beta chain) was documented in a study of cytomegalovirus exposure and HLA in healthy donors (dated by TCRdb to about 2017). Broadly, across the study: An earlier analysis of 550 to 700 of the donors reported 250 to 350 Gb of sequence data and some 120 million unique TCR beta sequences from some 180 million T cells. Approximately 300 gigabases of sequencing data and 80 million or so unique TCR sequences were included in an early release covering under 650 HLA-typed donors. The genetic ancestry cluster associated with self-reported Caucasian donors included 80% to 90% of the roughly 400 genotyped donors. The aim of the study was to test whether cataloging public T cell receptors could identify signatures of past pathogen exposure. The study profiled the T cell repertoires of under 850 subjects by immunosequencing and related them to cytomegalovirus serostatus. A separate validation cohort of roughly 130 different subjects was used in addition to the approximately 610-subject first cohort. To predict cytomegalovirus infection status, the study combined high-throughput TCR immunosequencing, statistical association of individual TCRs with disease status, and machine learning. A later analysis re-analyzed previously published TCR beta repertoires from approximately 670 donors and added high-resolution HLA genotyping to study TCR occurrence patterns. In the later analysis, no new phenotypic data were used to find candidate immune exposures; instead, reliance was placed on TCR beta sequences and their occurrence across donors. In an earlier analysis of roughly 580 of the donors, high-throughput TCR beta sequencing was used to judge whether each TCR beta V gene segment behaved as functional or pseudogenic. Donor age, sex, ethnicity and CMV serostatus were compiled together with the repertoire data. In a later genetic analysis, genome-wide SNP genotypes for 398 of the 666 donors were used, and that subset was treated as a discovery cohort. Every repertoire in the discovery cohort had been generated on one and the same sequencing platform. Both class I and class II loci were covered by HLA typing, at four-digit resolution. The number of typed donors differed by locus: 629-630 for A, B, C, DRB1 and DQB1; approximately 520 for DQA1; some 610 for DPA1; and roughly 470 for DPB1. Because of strong linkage in the cohort, roughly five DR-DQ haplotypes were treated as single units for association and clustering. On average, around 240,000 unique TCR beta nucleotide sequences were sequenced per donor among roughly 430 genotyped donors of the cohort, with around 19% of those sequences being non-productive. Points the paper makes about the study in general: Immune exposure information for the cohort was limited to CMV serostatus. The sequencing pipeline was judged likely to have produced a cluster of highly shared sequence variants as a technical artifact. In the study, around 150 TCR beta chains were listed as associated with cytomegalovirus. In an earlier analysis of 450 to 750 of the donors, most TCR beta V segments appeared in productive rearrangements about 87% or about 30% of the time, broadly matching IMGT annotations. Linkage disequilibrium might explain the correlated functional status among segregating V segments, but an unknown experimental factor could not be excluded. According to a later analysis, TCR association rates differed among HLA loci, with DRB1 alleles showing the most associated TCRs and HLA-C alleles showing the fewest. In a later analysis, most CMV-associated TCR beta chains were found to appear HLA-restricted, with HLA associations seemingly driven largely by CMV exposure. Because counts were too low, roughly 16 rarely observed V segments, including chromosome 9 orphons, were left out of the earlier analysis of some 640 of the donors. A further reported finding was that TCR beta sequences accurately predicted the HLA-A and HLA-B alleles for most subjects in the first cohort. A later genetic analysis reported fewer N-insertions in productive TCRs among donors in an Asian-associated ancestry cluster than the roughly 690-donor mean. Some IMGT-functional V segments, including TRBV6-2 and TRBV6-3, could not be told apart with the 87-base-pair reads, so those segments were excluded. In vitro tests confirmed that three of the cytomegalovirus-associated TCR beta chains recognize cytomegalovirus antigens. The authors suggested that the approach could potentially be generalized to other disease states and immunological phenotypes. When HLA alleles, especially DR and DQ, strongly co-occurred, attributing TCR associations to individual alleles was difficult. The presence/absence analyses assumed that sequencing depth was roughly uniform across donors, and that assumption may not be true. Only TCR beta chains were sequenced in this cohort, and the absence of alpha or paired-chain data limited detectable features. Cytomegalovirus status was reported to be diagnosed by the classifier with high specificity and sensitivity in both the original and validation cohorts. Specific HLA alleles were associated with some 15,000 TCR beta sequences at a false discovery rate of 0.05 in a later analysis. An association between a missense DCLRE1C variant and V-gene and J-gene trimming of TCR beta chains was found in a later genetic analysis and replicated in an independent cohort. Several of the top co-occurrence clusters appeared to be linked to parvovirus B19, influenza, CMV and Epstein-Barr virus, according to a later analysis. Most TCR sequences were seen in very few donors, while some public TCRs were found in many individuals. In a later analysis, HLA-associated TCR beta chains showed more clonal expansion and lower generation probabilities than non-associated chains that were equally common. Because HLA typing was unavailable for some donors at each locus, only the typed subset was used in association tests.

The cohort comprised some 730 healthy bone marrow donors. At the time of sampling, every cohort member was nominally healthy, though immune exposures that went unrecorded were likely present. The donor was CMV seronegative and was included in the group of a few hundred seronegative cohort members. A peripheral blood sample was provided by each donor, and peripheral blood mononuclear cells were used for TCR beta sequencing. Genomic DNA extraction from the blood cell samples was performed with the Qiagen DNeasy Blood Extraction Kit. Inclusive of the bounding cysteine and phenylalanine, the CDR3 is 15 residues long. Only CDR3 DNA remains: 45 bases, in frame from the first base. CDR1 and CDR2, per the germline V gene, are ENHRY and SYGVKD. V and J are truncated by 6 bases and 1 base respectively, leaving an intervening sequence of 15 bases. About this clone: No antigen is known for it. Base qualities are not at hand, and no much larger clone is one base apart.

Libraries were prepared through the immunoSEQ multiplex PCR assay. A mixture of 60 forward primers for TCR Vbeta segments and 13 reverse primers for TCR Jbeta segments was used in the multiplex PCR. The CDR3 region of rearranged TCR beta genes was amplified from genomic DNA with a multiplex PCR assay. The Illumina HiSeq System was used to sequence the amplified TCR beta libraries as 87-base-pair reads. Per the source publication's procedure: A later analysis counted about 80 million unique TCR beta chains across the 640 or so repertoires, and some 11 million of these chains were shared by at least two donors. Raw reads were error-corrected and collapsed into unique sequences by a nearest-neighbor algorithm in which closely related sequences were merged to remove PCR and sequencing errors. Alignment of CDR3 sequences to IMGT reference sequences was used to assign V, D and J gene segments. For a sequence to be retained, at least a six-nucleotide match to both a V gene segment and a J gene segment was required. A rearrangement was called productive if the CDR3 had no stop codons and remained in frame with V and J, and every other rearrangement was called non-productive. Following IMGT convention, CDR3 was defined as the stretch from the second conserved V-encoded cysteine to the conserved J-encoded phenylalanine. In an earlier analysis of some 550 of the donors, sequences lacking an unambiguous match to a single V gene segment were excluded. In an earlier analysis of 450 to 700 of the donors, V segments were called functional above 56.7% productive rearrangements and were called segregating when the between-donor standard deviation exceeded 5%. A statistical classification framework was built for diagnosing cytomegalovirus status from the catalog of TCR beta chain sequences. In a later analysis, V and J genes were assigned by comparing TCR nucleotide sequences against IMGT/GENE-DB human TR gene sequences. Using the TCRdist pipeline, a later analysis assigned CDR3 sequences along with most-parsimonious VDJ recombination scenarios. In a later analysis, each TCR beta chain was defined by its CDR3 amino acid sequence together with its V-gene family, and reads without a unique V-gene family were excluded. To address suspected cross-contamination and a sequencing artifact, a later analysis removed 550 to 750 highly shared, low-generation-probability nucleotide sequences. A later analysis calculated a clonal expansion index for each public chain from normalized within-repertoire ranks of inferred template counts. A later analysis computed generation probabilities with a VDJ recombination model fitted to out-of-frame rearrangements, and checked the results against IGoR. Hypergeometric tests were used in a later analysis to score TCR-TCR, TCR-HLA and TCR-CMV co-occurrence, with a repertoire-size bias correction applied to the TCR pairs. False discovery rates were estimated in a later analysis by permuting HLA or CMV assignments 20 times. In a later analysis, co-occurring TCRs were grouped using DBSCAN, with TCRdist sequence similarity added in when clustering inside HLA-allele-positive subsets. Repertoires with fewer than 30,000 or more than 120,000 public chains, plus five repertoires with anomalous nucleotide sharing, were excluded from co-occurrence clustering. TCRdb provides this immuneACCESS table in a form limited to in-frame rearrangements. Some clones are lacking; in checked studies, under half of them reflect an unresolved V gene, and why the rest are absent is not known. From that table come the V and J calls and clone size; the DNA was used to work out D and trimming. In this sample the table shows 100,000 to 150,000 clones, over 60% of which occur a single time. The ten largest clones add up to 1% to 1.5% of the sample.

Sequences were obtained from PBMCs. The chain was built from TRBV10-3 and TRBJ2-5; tentative D gene TRBD2, with 6 bases matching. This TCR came from a female donor in good health and CMV-seronegative. The DNA is TGTGCCATCAGGGGAGAAATTAGCGGCCAAGAGACCCAGTACTTC. This codes for CAIRGEISGQETQYF.